The TCR beta chain under discussion was sequenced for a study of shared clonotypes between healthy human individuals. Study findings and constraints: Naive subsets typically showed greater estimated richness than memory subsets.

Data came from immunoSEQ multiplex PCR; TCRdb stores just in-frame clones and leaves some out. The sample comprises 950,000 to 1,100,000 clones, around 82% of which are singletons, and roughly 0.61% rests with the top ten. The CDR3 spans 16 residues. V lost 6 bases and J 0 bases, leaving 15 bases between the germline ends. In germline, CDR1 is MNHEY, CDR2 SMNVEV (reference sequence). As concerns this clone: Its cognate antigen is unknown.

Healthy HIV-negative adults with no recent acute infections or vaccinations were recruited as donors. The CD4+ fraction was divided into a CD45RA+ naive subset and a CD45RA-negative memory subset. The chain uses TRBV27 and TRBJ2-1; maybe TRBD2 (6 bases). The sample was memory CD4+ T cells from PBMCs. The subset here: CD45RA-negative fraction. The clonotype was recovered from a man aged 18 to 30 in good health. Some clones in this sample may be carry-over from other donors' samples. The CDR3 is CASRESGGSSYNEQFF. The CDR3 DNA sequence: TGTGCCAGCAGGGAGAGTGGGGGGAGCTCCTACAATGAGCAGTTCTTC.